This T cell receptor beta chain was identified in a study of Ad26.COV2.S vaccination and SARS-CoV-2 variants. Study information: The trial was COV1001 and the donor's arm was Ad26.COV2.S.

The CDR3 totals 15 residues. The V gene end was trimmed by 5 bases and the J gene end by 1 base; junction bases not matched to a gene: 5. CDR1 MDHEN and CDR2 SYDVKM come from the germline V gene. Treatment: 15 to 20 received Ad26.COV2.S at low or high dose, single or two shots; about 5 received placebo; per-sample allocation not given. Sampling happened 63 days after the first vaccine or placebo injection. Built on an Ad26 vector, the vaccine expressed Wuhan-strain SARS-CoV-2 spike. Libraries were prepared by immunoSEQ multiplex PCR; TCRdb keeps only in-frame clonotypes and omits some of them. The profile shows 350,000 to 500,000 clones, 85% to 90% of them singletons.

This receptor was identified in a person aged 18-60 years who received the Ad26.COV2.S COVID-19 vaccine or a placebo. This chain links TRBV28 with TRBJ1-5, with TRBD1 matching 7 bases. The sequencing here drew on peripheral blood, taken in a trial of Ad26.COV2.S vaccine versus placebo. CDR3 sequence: CASSPTDRSNQPQHF. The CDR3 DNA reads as TGTGCCAGCAGTCCAACGGACAGGAGCAATCAGCCCCAGCATTTT.